The following is a TCR beta chain sequence with its context. J lost 5 bases, V lost 4 bases, and 4 bases had no gene match. There are 13 residues in the CDR3. Per germline, CDR1 MNHEY and CDR2 SVGAGI. The data originate from a study of OX40 agonist ivuxolimab in advanced cancers. Produced via immunoSEQ multiplex PCR; TCRdb's table is partial and in-frame only. The data contain about 100,000 clones, 80% to 95% of them seen just once; the ten biggest clones take up approximately 0.54%. The rearrangement joins TRBV6-5 to TRBJ1-2, with 7 bases matching TRBD1. The sequences come from CD4+ or CD8+ T cells sorted from blood, collected in a trial of the OX40 agonist ivuxolimab. This clonotype was obtained from an adult with an advanced solid tumor such as melanoma, head and neck, liver or kidney cancer. CDR3 in amino acids: CASSSGQEYGYTF. CDR3 DNA: TGTGCCAGCAGTTCCGGACAGGAATATGGCTACACCTTC.